The 11 T cell receptor beta chains listed next were all sequenced from one sample in a study of PD-1 blockade in classical Hodgkin lymphoma (dated by TCRdb to about 2020). The time point label for this specimen denotes: cycle 1 day 1 (C1D1), immediately before nivolumab initiation. All trial patients had relapsed after autologous stem cell transplantation, with cohorts A, B and C differing in prior brentuximab vedotin exposure. Receptor libraries were prepared by the immunoSEQ multiplex PCR assay. Entries here come from immuneACCESS through TCRdb and include only in-frame sequences with V and J called. Some clones fail to appear in such tables; in the studies checked, an unresolved V gene covers under half of the shortfall, and the cause of the remainder is unknown. The sample table records about 21,000 clones; more than 60% of these occur just once. The ten top clones hold 5.8% of the sample. The starting material was peripheral blood mononuclear cells (PBMCs), obtained at baseline. These receptor sequences come from a human donor with classical Hodgkin lymphoma.

In its sample, this clone was seen a few times. The V call is TRBV11-2, the J call TRBJ2-4, with D perhaps given as TRBD1 or TRBD2 (7 bases each). In germline, CDR1 is SGHAT, CDR2 FQNNGV. Trimming stripped 5 bases from V and 7 bases from J, with 18 bases between. The CDR3 runs 15 residues. The CDR3 region is CASSARGGTGNIQYF. In DNA form, the CDR3 reads TGTGCCAGCAGCGCCAGGGGGGGGACTGGGAACATTCAGTACTTC.

This chain links TRBV27 with TRBJ1-1; TRBD1 matches 8 bases. The CDR3 is made up of 15 amino acids. Trimming at V came to 2 bases and at J to 11 bases, leaving 13 bases not matched to a gene. Per the germline V gene, CDR1 is MNHEY and CDR2 is SMNVEV (reference sequence). The CDR3 here is CASSLTGSLTGDAFF. CDR3 coding DNA: TGTGCCAGCAGTTTAACAGGAAGTTTGACAGGGGACGCTTTCTTT.

The sample holds one count of this clone. The chain carries TRBV7-3 and TRBJ1-1; D might be TRBD1 (5 bases). The length of the CDR3 is 14 residues. The germline V gene encodes CDR1 SGHTA and CDR2 FQGTGA. The V and J ends lost 3 bases and 5 bases respectively, with 13 bases between them. The CDR3 DNA follows: TGTGCCAGCAGCTTTGGAGGGGAGGGAACTGAAGCTTTCTTT. Translating it yields CASSFGGEGTEAFF. The complete variable domain, with remaining parts taken from reference TRBV7-3 and TRBJ1-1, reads GAGVSQTPSNKVTEKGKYVELRCDPISGHTALYWYRQSLGQGPEFLIYFQGTGAADDSGLPNDRFFAVRPEGSVSTLKIQRTERGDSAVYLCASSFGGEGTEAFFGQGTRLTVV.

V is TRBV25-1 and J is TRBJ2-5; 7 nucleotides match TRBD1. From germline, CDR1 is MGHDK and CDR2 SYGVNS. The CDR3 is 16 amino acids. With V trimmed by 1 base and J by 5 bases, 10 bases remained unmatched. CDR3 residues: CASSELAAGGKETQYF. CDR3 DNA: TGTGCCAGCAGTGAATTGGCTGCAGGGGGTAAGGAGACCCAGTACTTC.

This clone has only a few counts. J is TRBJ2-5 and V is TRBV4-1, with D perhaps matching TRBD1 (6 bases). Germline assignment: CDR1 MGHRA and CDR2 YSYEKL. Trimming took 3 bases from V and 4 from J, leaving 18 bases between them. The CDR3 sequence is 16 residues long. The CDR3 protein is CASSQSGTSRIETQYF. The CDR3 DNA is TGCGCCAGCAGCCAGTCCGGGACATCTCGAATAGAGACCCAGTACTTC.

The chain couples TRBV7-2 to TRBJ2-1; D is undetermined. Germline CDR1 reads SGHTA; CDR2 reads FQGNSA. This CDR3 is 16 amino acids long. Trimming removed 2 bases from V and 7 bases from J, with 18 bases in between. CDR3 loop: CASSLHDPTLGNEQFF. As DNA, the CDR3 is TGTGCCAGCAGCTTACATGACCCCACCCTCGGGAATGAGCAGTTCTTC.

V gene TRBV5-8 combines with J gene TRBJ2-5; no clear D. The J call may not be correct, given that the DNA end is closer to TRBJ2-7. Per germline, CDR1 SGHTS and CDR2 YDEGEE. This CDR3 spans 14 amino acids. The CDR3 reads CASSLEAASYEQYF. CDR3 DNA: TGTGCCAGCAGCTTGGAGGCAGCCTCCTACGAGCAGTACTTC.

This clone was recorded a few times. The J gene is TRBJ2-1, the V gene TRBV6-1; no firm D call. V was shortened by 6 bases and J by 1 base, with 10 bases between the two germline ends. The V gene's germline CDR1 is MNHNS and CDR2 SASEGT. The CDR3 sequence is 14 residues long. The CDR3 region has the DNA TGTGCCAGCAGCCGGACCGAGTCCTACAATGAGCAGTTCTTC. This sequence encodes CASSRTESYNEQFF.

CDR3 loop: CASSLMASGGARETQYF. Here the CDR3 DNA reads TGTGCCAGCAGCTTAATGGCTAGCGGGGGGGCTAGGGAGACCCAGTACTTC. This chain joins TRBV7-2 and TRBJ2-5; TRBD2 matches at 12 bases. Germline CDR1 and CDR2: SGHTA and FQGNSA. CDR3 length equals 17 residues. Trimming cost V 2 bases and J 5 bases; bases outside gene matches: 9.

The chain joins TRBV19 to TRBJ1-1; 7 nucleotides align to TRBD1. The CDR3 extends over 13 amino acids. Germline lookup yields CDR1 LNHDA and CDR2 SQIVND (reference sequence). The J segment lost 5 bases and the V segment lost 7 bases, leaving 7 bases of the junction unmatched. The CDR3 protein is CASIRQGGTEAFF. In DNA, the CDR3 is TGTGCCAGTATTCGGCAGGGGGGTACTGAAGCTTTCTTT. The whole variable domain, remainder taken from reference TRBV19 and TRBJ1-1, is DGGITQSPKYLFRKEGQNVTLSCEQNLNHDAMYWYRQDPGQGLRLIYYSQIVNDFQKGDIAEGYSVSREKKESFPLTVTSAQKNPTAFYLCASIRQGGTEAFFGQGTRLTVV.

V gene TRBV10-3 combines with J gene TRBJ2-3; 12 nucleotides agree with TRBD2. This CDR3 is 14 amino acids long. Trimming at V came to 10 bases and at J to 3 bases, leaving 5 bases not matched to a gene. CDR1 is ENHRY and CDR2 is SYGVKD in the germline V gene. The CDR3 sequence: CASTGTSGTDTQYF. The CDR3 DNA follows: TGTGCCAGCACCGGGACTAGCGGGACAGATACGCAGTATTTT.